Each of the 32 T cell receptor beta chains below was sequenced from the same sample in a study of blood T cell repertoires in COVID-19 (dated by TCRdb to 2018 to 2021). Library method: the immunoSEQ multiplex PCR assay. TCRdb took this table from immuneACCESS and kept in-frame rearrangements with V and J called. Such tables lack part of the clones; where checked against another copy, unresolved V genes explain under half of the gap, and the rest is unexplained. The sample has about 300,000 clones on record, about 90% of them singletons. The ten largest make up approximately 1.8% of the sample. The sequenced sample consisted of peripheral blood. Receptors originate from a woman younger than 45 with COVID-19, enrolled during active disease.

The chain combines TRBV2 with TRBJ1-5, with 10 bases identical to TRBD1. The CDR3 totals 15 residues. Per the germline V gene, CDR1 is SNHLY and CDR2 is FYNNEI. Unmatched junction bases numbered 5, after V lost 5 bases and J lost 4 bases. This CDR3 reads CASSSGTGVNQPQHF. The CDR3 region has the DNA TGTGCCAGCAGTTCGGGGACAGGGGTAAATCAGCCCCAGCATTTT.

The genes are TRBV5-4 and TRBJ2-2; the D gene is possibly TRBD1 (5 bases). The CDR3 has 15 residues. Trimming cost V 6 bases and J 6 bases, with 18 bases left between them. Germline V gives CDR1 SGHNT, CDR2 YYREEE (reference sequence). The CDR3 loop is CASKRHGVTAGELFF. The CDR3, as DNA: TGTGCCAGCAAAAGACACGGAGTGACAGCCGGGGAGCTGTTTTTT.

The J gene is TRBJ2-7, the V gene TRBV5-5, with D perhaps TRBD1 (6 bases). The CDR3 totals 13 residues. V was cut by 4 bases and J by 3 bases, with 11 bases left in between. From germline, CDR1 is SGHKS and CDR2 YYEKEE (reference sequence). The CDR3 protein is CASSPVTGYEQYV. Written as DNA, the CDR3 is TGTGCCAGCAGCCCCGTGACAGGCTACGAGCAGTACGTC.

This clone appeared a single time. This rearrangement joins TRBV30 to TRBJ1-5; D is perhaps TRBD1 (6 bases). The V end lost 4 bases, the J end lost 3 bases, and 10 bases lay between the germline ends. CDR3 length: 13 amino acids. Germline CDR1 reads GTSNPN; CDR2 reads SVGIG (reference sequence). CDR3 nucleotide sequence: TGTGCCTGGAAGGGACAATACAATCAGCCCCAGCATTTT. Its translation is CAWKGQYNQPQHF.

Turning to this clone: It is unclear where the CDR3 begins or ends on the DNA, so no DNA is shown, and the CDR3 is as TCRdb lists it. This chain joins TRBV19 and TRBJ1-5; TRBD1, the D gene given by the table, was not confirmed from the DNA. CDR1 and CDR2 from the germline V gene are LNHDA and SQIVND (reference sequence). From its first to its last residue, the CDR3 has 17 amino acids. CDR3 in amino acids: CASTSGTHRYSNQPQHF.

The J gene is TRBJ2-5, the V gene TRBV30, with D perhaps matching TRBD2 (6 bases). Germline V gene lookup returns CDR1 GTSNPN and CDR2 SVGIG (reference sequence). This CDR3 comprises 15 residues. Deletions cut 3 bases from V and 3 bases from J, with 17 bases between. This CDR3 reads CAWSAGDSSKETQYF. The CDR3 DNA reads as TGTGCCTGGAGCGCTGGGGACTCCTCGAAAGAGACCCAGTACTTC.

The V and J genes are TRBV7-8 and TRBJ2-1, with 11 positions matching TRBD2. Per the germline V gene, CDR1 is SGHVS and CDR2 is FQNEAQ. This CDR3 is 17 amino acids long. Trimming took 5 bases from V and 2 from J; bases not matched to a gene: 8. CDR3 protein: CASSLTSGLAAYNEQFF. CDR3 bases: TGTGCCAGCAGCCTGACGTCGGGACTAGCGGCCTACAATGAGCAGTTCTTC.

CDR3 sequence: CSARMRDGYTF. In nucleotides, the CDR3 is TGCAGTGCTAGGATGAGAGATGGCTACACCTTC. The V gene is TRBV20-1, the J gene TRBJ1-2; D is unresolved. Germline CDR1 and CDR2: DFQATT and SNEGSKA (reference sequence). Trimming shortened V by 3 bases and J by 6 bases, and 8 bases separated the two germline ends. The CDR3 has 11 residues.

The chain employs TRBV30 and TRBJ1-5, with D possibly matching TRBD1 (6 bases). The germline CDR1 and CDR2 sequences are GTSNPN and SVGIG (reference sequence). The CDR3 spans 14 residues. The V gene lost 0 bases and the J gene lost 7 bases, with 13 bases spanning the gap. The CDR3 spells CAWSVGRGDQPQHF. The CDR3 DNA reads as TGTGCCTGGAGTGTAGGCAGGGGAGACCAGCCCCAGCATTTT.

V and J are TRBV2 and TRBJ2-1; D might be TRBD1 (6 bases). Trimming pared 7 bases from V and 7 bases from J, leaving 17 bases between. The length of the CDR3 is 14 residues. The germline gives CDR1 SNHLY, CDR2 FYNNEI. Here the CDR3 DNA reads TGTGCCAGCACGGGCAGCAGGGGTGGGAATGAGCAGTTCTTC. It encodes CASTGSRGGNEQFF.

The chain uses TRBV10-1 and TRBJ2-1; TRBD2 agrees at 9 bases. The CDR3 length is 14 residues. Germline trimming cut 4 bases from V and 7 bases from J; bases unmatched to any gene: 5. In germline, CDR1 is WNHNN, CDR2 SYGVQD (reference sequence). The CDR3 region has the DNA TGCGCCAGCAGTGGCCTAGCGGGGATAAATGAGCAGTTCTTC. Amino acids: CASSGLAGINEQFF.

The CDR3 nucleotides read TGCGCCAGCCTCTCGGACACCATGAACACTGAAGCTTTCTTT. The encoded protein is CASLSDTMNTEAFF. The chain employs TRBV5-1 and TRBJ1-1; tentatively, D is TRBD1 (5 bases). Trimming took 7 bases from V and 0 from J, leaving 13 bases between them. Germline CDR1 is SGHRS and CDR2 is YFSETQ. CDR3 size: 14 residues.

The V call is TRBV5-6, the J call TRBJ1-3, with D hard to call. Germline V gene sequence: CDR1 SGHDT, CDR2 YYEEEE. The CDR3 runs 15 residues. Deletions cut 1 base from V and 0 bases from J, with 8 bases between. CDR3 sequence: CASSLFGSSGNTIYF. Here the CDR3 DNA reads TGTGCCAGCAGCTTGTTTGGGAGCTCTGGAAACACCATATATTTT.

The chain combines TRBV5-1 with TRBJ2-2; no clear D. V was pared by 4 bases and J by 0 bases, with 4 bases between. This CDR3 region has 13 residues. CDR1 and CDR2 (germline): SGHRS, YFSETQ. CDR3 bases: TGCGCCAGCAGCAATACGAACACCGGGGAGCTGTTTTTT. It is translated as CASSNTNTGELFF.

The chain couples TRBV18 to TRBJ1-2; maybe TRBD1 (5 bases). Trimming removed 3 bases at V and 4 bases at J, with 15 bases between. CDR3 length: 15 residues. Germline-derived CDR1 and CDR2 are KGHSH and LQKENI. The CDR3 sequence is CASSPLGGPSYGYTF. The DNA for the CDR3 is TGTGCCAGCTCACCGTTGGGGGGACCTTCCTATGGCTACACCTTC.

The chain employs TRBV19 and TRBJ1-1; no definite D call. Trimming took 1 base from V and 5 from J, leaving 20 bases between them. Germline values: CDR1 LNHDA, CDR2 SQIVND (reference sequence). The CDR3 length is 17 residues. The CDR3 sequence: CASSIVTANTWSTEAFF. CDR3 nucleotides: TGTGCCAGTAGTATAGTTACAGCTAATACCTGGTCTACTGAAGCTTTCTTT.

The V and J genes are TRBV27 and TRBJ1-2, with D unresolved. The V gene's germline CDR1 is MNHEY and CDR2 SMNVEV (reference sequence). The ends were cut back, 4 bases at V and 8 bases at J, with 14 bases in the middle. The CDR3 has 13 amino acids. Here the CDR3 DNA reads TGTGCCAGCAGTTCACGAGGGCCGGTCGGCTACACCTTC. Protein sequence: CASSSRGPVGYTF.

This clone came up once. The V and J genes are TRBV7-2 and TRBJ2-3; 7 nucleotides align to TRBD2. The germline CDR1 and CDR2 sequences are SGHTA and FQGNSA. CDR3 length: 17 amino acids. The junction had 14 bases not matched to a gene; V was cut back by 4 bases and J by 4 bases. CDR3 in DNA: TGTGCCAGCAGCTCCCCCTTGGACGGGGGGTGGTCAGATACGCAGTATTTT. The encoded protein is CASSSPLDGGWSDTQYF.

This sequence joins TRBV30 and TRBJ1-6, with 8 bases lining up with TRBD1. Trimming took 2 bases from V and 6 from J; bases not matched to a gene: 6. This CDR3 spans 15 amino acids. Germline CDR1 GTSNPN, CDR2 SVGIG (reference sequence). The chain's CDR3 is CAWSSTGGSNSPLHF. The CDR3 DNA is TGTGCCTGGAGTTCTACAGGGGGGTCTAATTCACCCCTCCACTTT.

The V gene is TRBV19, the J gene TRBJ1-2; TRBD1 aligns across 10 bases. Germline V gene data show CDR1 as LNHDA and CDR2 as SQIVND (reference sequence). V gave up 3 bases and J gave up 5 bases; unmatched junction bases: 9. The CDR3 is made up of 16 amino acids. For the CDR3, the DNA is TGTGCCAGTAGTATGAAACCGGGACAGGGGAGATATGGCTACACCTTC. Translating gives CASSMKPGQGRYGYTF.

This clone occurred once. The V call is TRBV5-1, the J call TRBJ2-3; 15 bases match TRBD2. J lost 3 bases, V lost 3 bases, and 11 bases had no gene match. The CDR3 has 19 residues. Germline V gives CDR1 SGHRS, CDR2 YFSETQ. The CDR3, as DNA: TGCGCCAGCAGCTCCGATAGGACTAGCGGGGGGGCCAGGACAGATACGCAGTATTTT. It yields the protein CASSSDRTSGGARTDTQYF.

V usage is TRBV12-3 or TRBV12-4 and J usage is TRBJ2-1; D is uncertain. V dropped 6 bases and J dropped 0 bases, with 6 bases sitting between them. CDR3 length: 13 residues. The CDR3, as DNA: TGTGCCAGCAGCCGCAGCTCCTACAATGAGCAGTTCTTC. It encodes CASSRSSYNEQFF.

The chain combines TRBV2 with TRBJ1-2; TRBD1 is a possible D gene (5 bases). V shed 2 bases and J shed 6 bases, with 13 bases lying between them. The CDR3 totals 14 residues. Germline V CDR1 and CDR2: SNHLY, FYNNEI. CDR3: CASSEMRGANGYTF. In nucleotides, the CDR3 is TGTGCCAGCAGTGAAATGCGGGGCGCGAATGGCTACACCTTC.

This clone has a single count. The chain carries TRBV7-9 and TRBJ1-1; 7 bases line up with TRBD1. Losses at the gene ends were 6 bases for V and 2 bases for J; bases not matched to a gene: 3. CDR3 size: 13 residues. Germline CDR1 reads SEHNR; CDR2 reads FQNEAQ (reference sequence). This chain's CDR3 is CASRGTENTEAFF. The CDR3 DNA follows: TGTGCCAGCAGAGGGACAGAAAACACTGAAGCTTTCTTT. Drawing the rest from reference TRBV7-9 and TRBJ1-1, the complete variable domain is DTGVSQNPRHKITKRGQNVTFRCDPISEHNRLYWYRQTLGQGPEFLTYFQNEAQLEKSRLLSDRFSAERPKGSFSTLEIQRTEQGDSAMYLCASRGTENTEAFFGQGTRLTVV.

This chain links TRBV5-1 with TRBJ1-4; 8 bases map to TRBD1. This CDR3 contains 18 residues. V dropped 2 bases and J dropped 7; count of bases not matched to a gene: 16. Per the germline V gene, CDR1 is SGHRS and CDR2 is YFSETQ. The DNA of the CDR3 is TGCGCCAGCAGCTTTAGGACAGGGAATCATTTGGGGGTTGAAAAACTGTTTTTT. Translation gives CASSFRTGNHLGVEKLFF.

The CDR3 DNA reads TGTGCCAGCGCCCTGGCGGACTCCTACGAGCAGTACTTC. It specifies CASALADSYEQYF. J is TRBJ2-7 and V is TRBV7-2; D is unresolved. Germline assignment: CDR1 SGHTA and CDR2 FQGNSA. There are 13 residues in the CDR3. With 8 bases removed from V and 0 bases from J, the gap between germline ends came to 11 bases. Variable domain in full (rest from reference TRBV7-2 and TRBJ2-7): GAGVSQSPSNKVTEKGKDVELRCDPISGHTALYWYRQSLGQGLEFLIYFQGNSAPDKSGLPSDRFSAERTGGSVSTLTIQRTQQEDSAVYLCASALADSYEQYFGPGTRLTVT.

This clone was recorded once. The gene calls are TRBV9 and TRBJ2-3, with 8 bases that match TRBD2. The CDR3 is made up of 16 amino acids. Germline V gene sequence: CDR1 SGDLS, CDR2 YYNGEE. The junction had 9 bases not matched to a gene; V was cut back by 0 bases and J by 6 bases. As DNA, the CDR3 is TGTGCCAGCAGCGTAGGGGTTAGCGGGGAGGGGGATACGCAGTATTTT. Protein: CASSVGVSGEGDTQYF.

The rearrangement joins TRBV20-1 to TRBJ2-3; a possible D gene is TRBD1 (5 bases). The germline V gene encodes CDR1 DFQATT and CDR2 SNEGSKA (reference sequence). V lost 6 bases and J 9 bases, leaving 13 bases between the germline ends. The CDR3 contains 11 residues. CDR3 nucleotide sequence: TGCAGTGCCCCACTTGGGGCCACGCAGTATTTT. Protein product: CSAPLGATQYF.

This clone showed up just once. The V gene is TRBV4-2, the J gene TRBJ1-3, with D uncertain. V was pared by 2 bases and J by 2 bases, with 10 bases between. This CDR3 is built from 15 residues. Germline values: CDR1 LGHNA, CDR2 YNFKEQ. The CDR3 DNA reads TGTGCCAGCAGCCAACGTGGTGCAGCTGGAAACACCATATATTTT. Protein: CASSQRGAAGNTIYF.

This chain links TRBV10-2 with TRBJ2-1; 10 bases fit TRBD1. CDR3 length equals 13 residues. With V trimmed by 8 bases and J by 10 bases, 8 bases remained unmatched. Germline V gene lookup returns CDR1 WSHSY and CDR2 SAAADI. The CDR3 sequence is CASRDRGPREQFF. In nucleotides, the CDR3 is TGCGCCAGCCGGGACAGGGGCCCCCGCGAGCAGTTCTTC.

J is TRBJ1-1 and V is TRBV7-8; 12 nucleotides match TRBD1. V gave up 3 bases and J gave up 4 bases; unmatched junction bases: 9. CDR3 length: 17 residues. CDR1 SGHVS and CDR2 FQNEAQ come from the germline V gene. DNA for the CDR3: TGTGCCAGCAGCTTTAGGGGACAGGGGGCTTCGGGCACTGAAGCTTTCTTT. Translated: CASSFRGQGASGTEAFF.

The CDR3 DNA reads TGTGCTAGTGGTTTAAGGCGGGGGGCGAACACCGGGGAGCTGTTTTTT. Protein: CASGLRRGANTGELFF. The J gene is TRBJ2-2, the V gene TRBV12-5; TRBD2 aligns across 8 bases. There are 16 residues in the CDR3. J gave up 0 bases and V 3 bases, and 3 bases lay outside the gene matches. Germline assignment: CDR1 LGHNT and CDR2 FRNRAP.